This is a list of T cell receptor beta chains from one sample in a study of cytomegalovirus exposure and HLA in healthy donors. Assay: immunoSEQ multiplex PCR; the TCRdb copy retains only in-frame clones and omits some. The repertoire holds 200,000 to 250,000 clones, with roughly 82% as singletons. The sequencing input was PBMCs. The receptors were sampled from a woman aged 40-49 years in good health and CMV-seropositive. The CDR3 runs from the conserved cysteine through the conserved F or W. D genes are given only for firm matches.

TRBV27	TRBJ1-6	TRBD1	CASSLSTGGPNSPLHF
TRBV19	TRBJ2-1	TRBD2	CASSPGTSGSNEQFF
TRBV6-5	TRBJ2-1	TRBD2	CASSYSSGTEQFF
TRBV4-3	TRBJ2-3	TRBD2	CASSQDYTSGRASTDTQYF
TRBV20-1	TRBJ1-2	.	CSALRGGGYTF
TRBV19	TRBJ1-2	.	CASSPRTAYGYTF
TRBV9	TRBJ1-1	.	CASSVELNTEAFF
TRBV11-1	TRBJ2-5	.	CASSPSGGKETQYF
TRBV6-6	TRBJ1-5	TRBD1	CASKRARQGFQPQHF
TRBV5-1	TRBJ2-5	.	CASSPGSLQETQYF
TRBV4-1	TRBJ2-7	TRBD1	CASSPPGTVTYEQYF
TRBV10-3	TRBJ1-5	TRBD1	CAISNQGASPSNQPQHF
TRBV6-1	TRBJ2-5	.	CASSEAVVGETQYF
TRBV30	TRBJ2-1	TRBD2	CAWSNTGTSLFF
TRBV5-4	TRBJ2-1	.	CASSSGREKSYNEQFF
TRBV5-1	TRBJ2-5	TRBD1	CASSIRDRDETQYF
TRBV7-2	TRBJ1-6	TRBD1	CASSQQGATNSPLHF
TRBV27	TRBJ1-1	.	CASSLRGWTEAFF
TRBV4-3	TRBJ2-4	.	CASSQRTGREQYF
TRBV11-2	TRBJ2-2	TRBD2	CASSFLLAVTGELFF